One and the same sample provided the 19 T cell receptor beta chains below, sequenced in a study of human T cells and chemical hapten exposure. As for time point: pre-sensitization, week 0. Treatment here: therapeutic diphenylcyclopropenone sensitization with weekly scalp DPC. Via MiXCR, TCRdb re-called the RACE reads, giving one row per CDR3 protein. Seen here are fewer than 50,000 distinct CDR3 sequences, 7.5% to 9% observed once, and the top ten hold 1.3%. Material: whole blood, obtained in connection with sensitization to the hapten diphenylcyclopropenone (DPC). The receptor source for this set is a woman between 45 and 65 years old with alopecia areata. Some clones in this sample may be carry-over from other donors' samples.

This clonotype was seen ten or more times. The J gene is TRBJ2-1, the V gene TRBV4-2, with 7 bases aligning to TRBD2. After removal of 1 base from V and 8 bases from J, the junction contained 14 bases not matched to a gene. This CDR3 comprises 17 residues. The germline gives CDR1 LGHNA, CDR2 YNFKEQ. DNA of the CDR3: TGTGCCAGCAGCCAAGTAGGGCGGGCGGGAGCGGTAGATGAGCAGTTCTTC. Protein sequence: CASSQVGRAGAVDEQFF.

The V call is TRBV7-9, the J call TRBJ1-5; D is perhaps TRBD1 (5 bases). The CDR3 extends over 13 amino acids. Germline values: CDR1 SEHNR, CDR2 FQNEAQ (reference sequence). V gave up 6 bases and J gave up 4 bases, with 10 bases separating them. The CDR3 sequence: CASSPGGNQPQHF. The CDR3 coding sequence is TGTGCCAGCAGTCCCGGGGGTAATCAGCCCCAGCATTTT. Supplemented by reference TRBV7-9 and TRBJ1-5, the full variable domain reads DTGVSQNPRHKITKRGQNVTFRCDPISEHNRLYWYRQTLGQGPEFLTYFQNEAQLEKSRLLSDRFSAERPKGSFSTLEIQRTEQGDSAMYLCASSPGGNQPQHFGDGTRLSIL.

This clonotype has only a few counts. CDR3 region: CSARGGTGTSEAFF. The CDR3 DNA is TGCAGTGCTAGAGGGGGCACAGGGACCTCTGAAGCTTTCTTT. The rearrangement uses TRBV20-1 and TRBJ1-1; TRBD1 might be the D (6 bases). Germline lookup yields CDR1 DFQATT and CDR2 SNEGSKA (reference sequence). V lost 1 base and J lost 6, with 15 bases in between. This CDR3 has 14 amino acids.

The sample holds many counts of this clonotype. This chain's CDR3 is CASELGRTRDEAFF. The CDR3 DNA sequence: TGTGCCAGCGAGCTGGGGAGGACTAGGGATGAAGCTTTCTTT. This chain connects TRBV21-1 to TRBJ1-1. TRBV21-1 is a pseudogene locus. The CDR3 length is 14 residues.

This clonotype turned up a few times. The chain recombines TRBV6-5 with TRBJ1-3; no firm D call. The CDR3 consists of 17 residues. Per the germline V gene, CDR1 is MNHEY and CDR2 is SVGAGI. V was shortened by 0 bases and J by 2 bases, with 14 bases between the two germline ends. The CDR3 DNA is TGTGCCAGCAGTTACTCGAGAGGGCAGCAGGCTGGAAACACCATATATTTT. This encodes CASSYSRGQQAGNTIYF.

The genes are TRBV29-1 and TRBJ2-5; D perhaps matches TRBD1 (6 bases). The V gene lost 4 bases and the J gene lost 3 bases, with 6 bases spanning the gap. This CDR3 comprises 11 residues. CDR1 SQVTM and CDR2 ANQGSEA come from the germline V gene. CDR3 in amino acids: CSVAGEETQYF. CDR3 nucleotide sequence: TGCAGCGTTGCAGGGGAAGAGACCCAGTACTTC.

This clonotype was picked up many times. The chain is built from TRBV7-9 and TRBJ1-3; D is perhaps TRBD1 (6 bases). Per germline, CDR1 SEHNR and CDR2 FQNEAQ (reference sequence). The CDR3 has 16 residues. V dropped 6 bases and J dropped 0 bases, with 15 bases sitting between them. The CDR3 sequence: CASSSSGAGSGNTIYF. The CDR3, as DNA: TGTGCCAGCAGTTCCTCAGGGGCCGGCTCTGGAAACACCATATATTTT.

This clonotype was detected a few times. V usage is TRBV29-1 and J usage is TRBJ2-1; D may correspond to TRBD1 or TRBD2 (5 bases each). Germline CDR1 reads SQVTM; CDR2 reads ANQGSEA. The CDR3 consists of 15 residues. The ends were cut back, 6 bases at V and 2 bases at J, with 17 bases in the middle. The CDR3 coding sequence is TGCAGCGTGACTTCCGGGACGGCCACCTACAATGAGCAGTTCTTC. Protein sequence: CSVTSGTATYNEQFF.

This clonotype was seen at least ten times. The chain is built from TRBV18 and TRBJ1-5; TRBD1 matches 11 bases. The CDR3 length is 16 residues. V trimming: 3 bases; J trimming: 7 bases; junction bases outside the gene matches: 8. Per germline, CDR1 KGHSH and CDR2 LQKENI. The chain's CDR3 is CASSPIGTGGGQPQHF. The CDR3 DNA reads as TGTGCCAGCTCACCTATCGGGACAGGGGGTGGACAGCCCCAGCATTTT.

V is TRBV18 and J is TRBJ1-4; 7 bases are shared with TRBD1. The germline V gene encodes CDR1 KGHSH and CDR2 LQKENI. The CDR3 has 13 amino acids. J lost 5 bases, V lost 8 bases, and 5 bases had no gene match. CDR3: CASEGQQNEKLFF. For the CDR3, the DNA is TGTGCCAGCGAGGGACAGCAAAATGAAAAACTGTTTTTT.

This clonotype was seen at least ten times. This sequence joins TRBV18 and TRBJ2-7; D may be TRBD1 (6 bases). Germline values: CDR1 KGHSH, CDR2 LQKENI. The CDR3 consists of 16 residues. V dropped 2 bases and J dropped 2 bases, with 16 bases sitting between them. The CDR3 reads CASSPMAAGAAYEQYF. CDR3 DNA: TGTGCCAGCTCACCAATGGCGGCAGGGGCAGCCTACGAGCAGTACTTC.

This clonotype was seen many times. The chain recombines TRBV2 with TRBJ1-1; TRBD1 is a possible D gene (5 bases). Trimming took 6 bases from V and 1 from J, leaving 12 bases between them. Per the germline V gene, CDR1 is SNHLY and CDR2 is FYNNEI. The CDR3 totals 14 residues. The CDR3 DNA reads as TGTGCCAGCAGGAAAGGGGAAGAGAACACTGAAGCTTTCTTT. Amino acids: CASRKGEENTEAFF.

In its sample, this clonotype is medium-sized. The chain links TRBV12-3 or TRBV12-4 to TRBJ1-5, with 9 bases fitting TRBD1. The CDR3 consists of 15 residues. Germline trimming cut 6 bases from V and 0 bases from J; bases unmatched to any gene: 3. This CDR3 reads CASSPGQGSNQPQHF. The CDR3 nucleotides read TGTGCCAGCAGCCCGGGACAGGGTAGCAATCAGCCCCAGCATTTT.

This clonotype was detected ten times or more. As DNA, the CDR3 is TGCGCCAGCAGCCCGCTGGACAGGGGGTCAGCCTACGAGCAGTACTTC. This codes for CASSPLDRGSAYEQYF. The chain links TRBV5-1 to TRBJ2-7; TRBD1 matches 10 bases. The junction had 9 bases not matched to a gene; V was cut back by 4 bases and J by 2 bases. The CDR3 extends over 16 amino acids. Looked up from germline, CDR1 is SGHRS and CDR2 is YFSETQ.

This clonotype was recorded at least ten times. The rearrangement links TRBV28 to TRBJ2-7; D not certain. Trimming removed 4 bases from V and 4 bases from J, with 8 bases in between. This CDR3 comprises 12 residues. Germline V gives CDR1 MDHEN, CDR2 SYDVKM. CDR3 sequence (DNA): TGTGCCAGCAGTTCAATTGGTTACGAGCAGTACTTC. Translated: CASSSIGYEQYF.

In its sample, this clonotype was seen many times. The V call is TRBV19, the J call TRBJ2-5; the D gene is possibly TRBD1 (6 bases). This CDR3 has 14 residues. V lost 5 bases and J 5 bases, leaving 15 bases between the germline ends. In germline, CDR1 is LNHDA, CDR2 SQIVND (reference sequence). CDR3 bases: TGTGCCAGTAGTCGACAGGCGACGGGGGAGACCCAGTACTTC. This encodes CASSRQATGETQYF.

This clonotype was detected ten times or more. The CDR3 sequence is CATRHPQGGDEQYF. In DNA, the CDR3 is TGTGCCACCAGGCACCCACAGGGGGGAGACGAGCAGTACTTC. This chain links TRBV6-5 with TRBJ2-7; 8 bases fit TRBD1. The germline V gene has CDR1 MNHEY and CDR2 SVGAGI. V lost 10 bases and J lost 5; bases outside the gene matches: 13. The CDR3 length is 14 residues.

This clonotype was found many times. Here the CDR3 DNA reads TGCGCCAGCAGCCCGTACGGGACTAGCGGGAGTTACGAGCAGTACTTC. Translation: CASSPYGTSGSYEQYF. J is TRBJ2-7 and V is TRBV5-1, with 14 bases identical to TRBD2. Trimming at V came to 4 bases and at J to 4 bases, leaving 7 bases not matched to a gene. This CDR3 contains 16 residues. Germline-derived CDR1 and CDR2 are SGHRS and YFSETQ.

This clonotype was counted at least ten times. The genes are TRBV20-1 and TRBJ1-1; 10 bases are a match to TRBD1. V lost 0 bases, J lost 6 bases, and 10 bases stayed unmatched. This CDR3 spans 16 amino acids. CDR1 and CDR2 (germline): DFQATT, SNEGSKA (reference sequence). CDR3 sequence reads: CSARDFGTGVESEAFF. In nucleotides, the CDR3 is TGCAGTGCTAGAGATTTCGGGACAGGGGTTGAGTCTGAAGCTTTCTTT.